The entry below gives a single T cell receptor beta chain sequence along with its context. The antigen remains unidentified. This sample stems from a study of cytomegalovirus exposure and HLA in healthy donors. Study information: The 95 million to 120 million unique TCR beta sequences, from about 179 million T cells, were found by an earlier analysis.

The CDR3 sequence is 15 residues long. Germline values: CDR1 MNHNS, CDR2 SASEGT. The PCR made use of 60 Vbeta and 13 Jbeta primers. Sequencing was performed with immunoSEQ multiplex PCR; in TCRdb, only in-frame clones are kept and a portion is missing. The sample carries 130,000 to 150,000 clones, 60% to 85% recorded once. Findings and caveats of the study: A link between a missense DCLRE1C variant and TCR beta V- and J-gene trimming emerged from a later analysis. Some V segments (TRBV6-2 and TRBV6-3 among them) were excluded as indistinguishable.

V gene TRBV6-1 combines with J gene TRBJ2-5, with D possibly matching TRBD1 (5 bases). Matching the DNA end better, TRBJ2-7 makes the J call doubtful. This clonotype was obtained from a middle-aged man in good health and CMV-seropositive. Sequences were obtained from PBMCs. CDR3 nucleotides: TGTGCCAGCACCGAGGACAATCCTGGATTCTACGAGCAGTACTTC. It specifies CASTEDNPGFYEQYF.